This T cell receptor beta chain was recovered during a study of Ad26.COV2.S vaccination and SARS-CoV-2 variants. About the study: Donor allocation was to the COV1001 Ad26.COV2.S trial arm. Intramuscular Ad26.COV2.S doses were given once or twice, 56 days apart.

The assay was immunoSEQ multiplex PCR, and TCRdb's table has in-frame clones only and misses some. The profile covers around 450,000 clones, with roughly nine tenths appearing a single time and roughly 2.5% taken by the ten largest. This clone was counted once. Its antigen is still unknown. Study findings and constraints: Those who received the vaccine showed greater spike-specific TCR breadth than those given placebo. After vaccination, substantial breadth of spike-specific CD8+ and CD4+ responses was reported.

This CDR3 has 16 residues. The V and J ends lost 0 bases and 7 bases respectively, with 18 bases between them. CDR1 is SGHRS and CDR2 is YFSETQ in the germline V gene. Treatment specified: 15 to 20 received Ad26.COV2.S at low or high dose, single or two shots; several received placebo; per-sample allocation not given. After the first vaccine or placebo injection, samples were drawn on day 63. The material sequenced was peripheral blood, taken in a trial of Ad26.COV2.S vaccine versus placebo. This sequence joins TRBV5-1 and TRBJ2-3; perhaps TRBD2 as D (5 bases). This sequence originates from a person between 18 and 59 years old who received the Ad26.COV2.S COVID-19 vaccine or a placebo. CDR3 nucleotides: TGCGCCAGCAGCTTGGTCGCCCCTCCAGGAGGTTATACGCAGTATTTT. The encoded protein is CASSLVAPPGGYTQYF.